This TCR beta chain was profiled in a study of T cell changes during pregnancy in multiple sclerosis. TCRdb keeps only in-frame clones here, not all; method: immunoSEQ multiplex PCR. The table includes about 110,000 clones, just under 95% detected once. This CDR3 contains 14 residues. Trimming cost V 0 bases and J 7 bases, with 12 bases left between them. Germline CDR1 and CDR2: LNHNV and YYDKDF (reference sequence). The origin of this receptor is a female donor with multiple sclerosis, enrolled in a pregnancy study. J is TRBJ1-2 and V is TRBV15; D uncertain. The source was peripheral blood, collected after pregnancy. The CDR3 is CATSRETHGSGYTF. The CDR3 DNA follows: TGTGCCACCAGCAGAGAGACACATGGGAGTGGCTACACCTTC.